This record concerns one TCR beta chain sequence. What it recognizes is unknown. The data were obtained in a study of type 1 and type 2 diabetes patients. Overall study findings and caveats: Type 2 diabetes and control V and J usage correlated highly, about 0.97.

Amplification started from genomic DNA. Multiplex PCR with 30 forward and 13 reverse primers amplified the TCR beta CDR3. TCRdb ran MiXCR on the multiplex PCR reads and lists one entry per CDR3 protein. The sample shows 250,000 or so distinct CDR3 sequences, 40% to 50% of them seen only once. This CDR3 spans 14 amino acids. Trimming took 6 bases from V and 4 from J; bases not matched to a gene: 5. Looked up from germline, CDR1 is WNHNN and CDR2 is SYGVQD (reference sequence). The chain recombines TRBV10-1 with TRBJ2-7; 11 bases match TRBD1. The material sequenced was peripheral blood mononuclear cells (PBMCs). The sequence derives from a man aged 18 to 30 with type 2 diabetes. CDR3 region: CASSAGTGGYEQYF. CDR3 in DNA: TGCGCCAGCAGCGCCGGGACAGGGGGATACGAGCAGTACTTC.